Presented here are 27 T cell receptor beta chains from one specimen sequenced in a study of cytomegalovirus exposure and HLA in healthy donors. It was with 60 Vbeta and 13 Jbeta primers that the PCR ran. The table came from immunoSEQ multiplex PCR; TCRdb's copy has only in-frame clones and leaves some out. The profile shows 150,000 or so clones, over 60% of them singletons. Sequencing input: PBMCs. These receptors all come from a middle-aged man in good health and CMV-seropositive.

The chain uses TRBV6-5 and TRBJ2-1; TRBD1 agrees at 7 bases. The V gene end was trimmed by 0 bases and the J gene end by 4 bases; junction bases not matched to a gene: 3. The germline V gene has CDR1 MNHEY and CDR2 SVGAGI. The CDR3 is 15 residues long. This chain's CDR3 is CASSYSGTAYNEQFF. The CDR3 coding sequence is TGTGCCAGCAGTTACTCGGGGACAGCTTACAATGAGCAGTTCTTC.

A single count supports this clone. This chain uses TRBV28 with TRBJ2-7; 10 bases match TRBD1. Germline loops: CDR1 MDHEN, CDR2 SYDVKM. V was clipped by 5 bases and J by 2 bases; unmatched bases: 6. The CDR3 covers 15 residues. CDR3 in amino acids: CASSKRTGGAYEQYF. The CDR3 DNA is TGTGCCAGCAGTAAGAGGACAGGGGGGGCCTACGAGCAGTACTTC.

The gene calls are TRBV4-2 and TRBJ2-1, with 13 bases aligning to TRBD2. This CDR3 region has 16 residues. V shed 4 bases, J shed 8 bases, and the junction held 8 bases outside the gene matches. Per the germline V gene, CDR1 is LGHNA and CDR2 is YNFKEQ. This chain's CDR3 is CASSPLLAGGADEQFF. CDR3 nucleotide sequence: TGTGCCAGCAGCCCATTACTAGCGGGAGGGGCCGATGAGCAGTTCTTC.

The chain links TRBV27 to TRBJ2-1; TRBD2 might be the D (5 bases). Between the trimmed V and J ends, which lost 4 bases and 1 base, there was a span of 11 bases. CDR3 size: 15 residues. CDR1 and CDR2 (germline): MNHEY, SMNVEV (reference sequence). For the CDR3, the DNA is TGTGCCAGCAGTTCCCCACTAGGGTCCTACAATGAGCAGTTCTTC. It translates to CASSSPLGSYNEQFF.

The rearrangement joins TRBV7-7 to TRBJ1-4; TRBD1 aligns across 7 bases. The V gene end was trimmed by 5 bases and the J gene end by 8 bases; junction bases not matched to a gene: 14. The CDR3 is 16 amino acids. Per germline, CDR1 SSHAT and CDR2 FNYEAQ (reference sequence). The CDR3 reads CASSPTRDSSPEKLFF. CDR3 sequence (DNA): TGTGCCAGCAGCCCGACCCGGGACAGCTCTCCGGAAAAACTGTTTTTT.

The chain uses TRBV7-9 and TRBJ1-4; TRBD1 might be the D (5 bases). The CDR3 is made up of 16 amino acids. Germline values: CDR1 SEHNR, CDR2 FQNEAQ (reference sequence). Trimming pared 5 bases from V and 2 bases from J, leaving 15 bases between. The CDR3 DNA is TGTGCCAGCAGCGTCTTGGGGCGAAAGACTAATGAAAAACTGTTTTTT. This codes for CASSVLGRKTNEKLFF.

The rearrangement joins TRBV19 to TRBJ1-3; D not resolved. This CDR3 region has 16 residues. V was shortened by 4 bases and J by 3 bases, with 16 bases between the two germline ends. The germline CDR1 and CDR2 sequences are LNHDA and SQIVND (reference sequence). CDR3 in amino acids: CASSTRGSSFGNTIYF. The CDR3 nucleotides read TGTGCCAGTAGTACAAGAGGGTCCTCCTTTGGAAACACCATATATTTT.

This clone appeared a single time. This chain connects TRBV7-8 to TRBJ1-5; D is perhaps TRBD1 (6 bases). This CDR3 contains 14 residues. From germline, CDR1 is SGHVS and CDR2 FQNEAQ. V dropped 5 bases and J dropped 6 bases, with 14 bases sitting between them. The DNA for the CDR3 is TGTGCCAGCAGCCCACAGGGAGTGGTTCAGCCCCAGCATTTT. It translates to CASSPQGVVQPQHF.

This rearrangement joins TRBV29-1 to TRBJ2-1; D might be TRBD1 (6 bases). The germline V gene encodes CDR1 SQVTM and CDR2 ANQGSEA. Between the trimmed V and J ends, which lost 3 bases and 6 bases, there was a span of 12 bases. There are 13 residues in the CDR3. The CDR3 loop is CSVEPTGSNEQFF. CDR3 nucleotide sequence: TGCAGCGTTGAGCCTACAGGGTCCAATGAGCAGTTCTTC.

V and J are TRBV18 and TRBJ2-5; 12 bases map to TRBD2. V dropped 8 bases and J dropped 5; count of bases not matched to a gene: 6. CDR1 and CDR2 from the germline V gene are KGHSH and LQKENI. The CDR3 runs 14 residues. The CDR3 bases are TGTGCCAGCACTCGACTAGCGGGAGAGGAGACCCAGTACTTC. This codes for CASTRLAGEETQYF.

The rearrangement uses TRBV19 and TRBJ1-2; TRBD1 is a possible D gene (6 bases). Germline V gene data show CDR1 as LNHDA and CDR2 as SQIVND (reference sequence). Trimming removed 3 bases from V and 6 bases from J, with 17 bases in between. This CDR3 contains 15 residues. This chain's CDR3 is CASSIGVRGRNGYTF. The CDR3 nucleotides read TGTGCCAGTAGTATCGGGGTCAGGGGTAGAAATGGCTACACCTTC.

This clone was seen a single time. This chain links TRBV19 with TRBJ1-5, with D maybe TRBD1 (6 bases). The CDR3 runs to 13 residues. The V end lost 7 bases, the J end lost 5 bases, and 12 bases lay between the germline ends. The V gene's germline CDR1 is LNHDA and CDR2 SQIVND (reference sequence). This chain's CDR3 is CASTIGGDQPQHF. CDR3 DNA: TGTGCCAGTACCATAGGGGGGGATCAGCCCCAGCATTTT.

The table lists this clone with a count of one. This chain uses TRBV5-1 with TRBJ2-7; 8 bases match TRBD1. Germline CDR1 reads SGHRS; CDR2 reads YFSETQ. The junction had 9 bases not matched to a gene; V was cut back by 0 bases and J by 7 bases. CDR3 length: 15 amino acids. CDR3 region: CASSLGGRGLGEQYF. CDR3 in DNA: TGCGCCAGCAGCTTGGGCGGCAGGGGGCTTGGGGAGCAGTACTTC.

Regarding this clone: The sample carries other DNA sequences with the same CDR3. The chain is built from TRBV7-9 and TRBJ1-1; no firm D call. The CDR3 loop spans 13 amino acids. Trimming pared 2 bases from V and 1 base from J, leaving 5 bases between. Germline V gives CDR1 SEHNR, CDR2 FQNEAQ (reference sequence). The CDR3 bases are TGTGCCAGCAGCTTATCAGGGAACACTGAAGCTTTCTTT. As protein: CASSLSGNTEAFF.

This chain connects TRBV5-4 to TRBJ2-3; possible D gene TRBD2, 6 bases. This CDR3 region has 14 residues. Trimming pared 4 bases from V and 0 bases from J, leaving 9 bases between. CDR1 and CDR2 from the germline V gene are SGHNT and YYREEE (reference sequence). In DNA form, the CDR3 reads TGTGCCAGCAGCGGCGGGACTAGCACAGATACGCAGTATTTT. The encoded protein is CASSGGTSTDTQYF.

This chain connects TRBV19 to TRBJ2-3; TRBD2 matches 7 bases. Germline trimming cut 6 bases from V and 4 bases from J; bases unmatched to any gene: 13. This CDR3 has 16 amino acids. Per the germline V gene, CDR1 is LNHDA and CDR2 is SQIVND (reference sequence). The chain's CDR3 is CASSPWEGRRADTQYF. Here the CDR3 DNA reads TGTGCCAGTAGCCCATGGGAGGGGAGGAGGGCAGATACGCAGTATTTT. Complete variable domain (other parts from reference TRBV19 and TRBJ2-3): DGGITQSPKYLFRKEGQNVTLSCEQNLNHDAMYWYRQDPGQGLRLIYYSQIVNDFQKGDIAEGYSVSREKKESFPLTVTSAQKNPTAFYLCASSPWEGRRADTQYFGPGTRLTVL.

The chain links TRBV29-1 to TRBJ2-3; D may be TRBD1 (6 bases). V was trimmed by 4 bases and J by 4 bases, leaving 12 bases between them. The germline CDR1 and CDR2 sequences are SQVTM and ANQGSEA. The CDR3 runs 13 residues. The CDR3, as DNA: TGCAGCGTTGCCCACTCAGGGGCAGATACGCAGTATTTT. Translating it yields CSVAHSGADTQYF.

The genes are TRBV18 and TRBJ2-3, with D possibly matching TRBD1 (6 bases). CDR1 KGHSH and CDR2 LQKENI come from the germline V gene. With 1 base removed from V and 2 bases from J, the gap between germline ends came to 19 bases. The CDR3 extends over 18 amino acids. The CDR3 here is CASSPRVAQGPHTDTQYF. Written as DNA, the CDR3 is TGTGCCAGCTCACCACGGGTAGCACAGGGTCCCCACACAGATACGCAGTATTTT.

The CDR3 region is CAWSVGSSYEQYF. In nucleotides, the CDR3 is TGTGCCTGGAGTGTTGGGAGCTCCTACGAGCAGTACTTC. This chain uses TRBV30 with TRBJ2-7, with D possibly matching TRBD2 (5 bases). This CDR3 has 13 residues. V lost 0 bases and J lost 0, with 6 bases in between. Per the germline V gene, CDR1 is GTSNPN and CDR2 is SVGIG (reference sequence).

This chain uses TRBV5-8 with TRBJ2-3; a possible D gene is TRBD1 (6 bases). The CDR3 has 11 amino acids. The germline V gene has CDR1 SGHTS and CDR2 YDEGEE. Trimming removed 7 bases at V and 9 bases at J, with 12 bases between. This chain's CDR3 is CASGGPWTQYF. For the CDR3, the DNA is TGTGCCAGCGGGGGCCCTTGGACGCAGTATTTT.

J is TRBJ1-2 and V is TRBV6-6, with D perhaps TRBD1 (5 bases). The CDR3 runs 14 residues. Between the trimmed V and J ends, which lost 0 bases and 6 bases, there was a span of 11 bases. The V gene's germline CDR1 is MNHNY and CDR2 SVGAGI (reference sequence). Written as DNA, the CDR3 is TGTGCCAGCAGTTACTCGGGTCAGGGTGATGGCTACACCTTC. Translating it yields CASSYSGQGDGYTF.

This clone was recorded a few times. The chain employs TRBV29-1 and TRBJ1-1, with 7 bases fitting TRBD1. The germline gives CDR1 SQVTM, CDR2 ANQGSEA. The CDR3 spans 15 residues. With V trimmed by 7 bases and J by 0 bases, 11 bases remained unmatched. The CDR3 region has the DNA TGCAGCGCTGATGGGAAACAGGGGTTGAACACTGAAGCTTTCTTT. It is translated as CSADGKQGLNTEAFF.

This chain links TRBV2 with TRBJ1-1, with D possibly matching TRBD1 (6 bases). This CDR3 region has 14 residues. Per germline, CDR1 SNHLY and CDR2 FYNNEI. The V and J ends lost 6 bases and 4 bases respectively, with 15 bases between them. The CDR3 coding sequence is TGTGCCAGCAGCGAACAGGGAGGCGGCACTGAAGCTTTCTTT. It encodes CASSEQGGGTEAFF.

The CDR3 nucleotides are TGTGCCACGATTCTACAGGGAAGCAATCAGCCCCAGCATTTT. This encodes CATILQGSNQPQHF. The chain recombines TRBV28 with TRBJ1-5; perhaps TRBD1 as D (6 bases). Germline V gene data show CDR1 as MDHEN and CDR2 as SYDVKM. CDR3 length equals 14 residues. V was cut by 10 bases and J by 1 base, with 14 bases left in between.

V is TRBV19 and J is TRBJ2-1; 9 bases match TRBD1. Germline CDR1 reads LNHDA; CDR2 reads SQIVND (reference sequence). V was clipped by 7 bases and J by 9 bases; unmatched bases: 16. The CDR3 length is 16 residues. This chain's CDR3 is CASTTIGRQGDSEQFF. The CDR3 coding sequence is TGTGCCAGTACCACGATCGGGAGACAGGGGGACAGTGAGCAGTTCTTC.

This clone was observed a handful of times. This chain joins TRBV19 and TRBJ2-7, with D perhaps TRBD1 (6 bases). V shed 10 bases and J shed 2 bases, with 24 bases lying between them. CDR1 and CDR2 (germline): LNHDA, SQIVND (reference sequence). The CDR3 covers 16 residues. The CDR3 DNA reads TGTGCCACGGGGACACTGAATGGACAGAGCGCCTACGAGCAGTACTTC. It yields the protein CATGTLNGQSAYEQYF.

V gene TRBV5-1 combines with J gene TRBJ1-2; TRBD1 might be the D (5 bases). The ends were cut back, 3 bases at V and 2 bases at J, with 20 bases in the middle. This CDR3 comprises 17 residues. The V gene's germline CDR1 is SGHRS and CDR2 YFSETQ. CDR3 in DNA: TGCGCCAGCAGCTCGGGGGTACAGGTTCTACTCAACTATGGCTACACCTTC. Its translation is CASSSGVQVLLNYGYTF. Looking up the rest from reference TRBV5-1 and TRBJ1-2 gives the full variable domain: KAGVTQTPRYLIKTRGQQVTLSCSPISGHRSVSWYQQTPGQGLQFLFEYFSETQRNKGNFPGRFSGRQFSNSRSEMNVSTLELGDSALYLCASSSGVQVLLNYGYTFGSGTRLTVV.